Each of the 32 T cell receptor beta chains below was sequenced from the same sample in a study of blood T cell repertoires in COVID-19. Only in-frame clones appear in the TCRdb table, and some are missing; sequencing was by immunoSEQ multiplex PCR. Of 100,000 to 150,000 clones listed, approximately 89% are singletons. Sequencing was performed on peripheral blood. The receptors here all came from an older woman with COVID-19, enrolled during active disease.

The rearrangement joins TRBV27 to TRBJ2-1; a possible D gene is TRBD2 (5 bases). Germline V gene data show CDR1 as MNHEY and CDR2 as SMNVEV (reference sequence). CDR3 length: 13 amino acids. V lost 8 bases to trimming and J lost 15 bases, with 23 bases between them. Here the CDR3 reads CASFPPPPGKRFF. The CDR3, as DNA: TGTGCCAGCTTCCCACCCCCTCCGGGGAAGCGGTTCTTC.

V gene TRBV7-8 combines with J gene TRBJ1-1; D unresolved. Germline V gene sequence: CDR1 SGHVS, CDR2 FQNEAQ. The CDR3 has 14 residues. The V gene lost 0 bases and the J gene lost 1 base, with 6 bases spanning the gap. For the CDR3, the DNA is TGTGCCAGCAGCTTAGCAGCAGGGAACACTGAAGCTTTCTTT. Protein product: CASSLAAGNTEAFF.

V gene TRBV9 combines with J gene TRBJ2-6, with TRBD1 matching over 7 bases. V lost 0 bases to trimming and J lost 0 bases; unmatched junction nucleotides: 9. This CDR3 region has 19 residues. Germline CDR1 SGDLS, CDR2 YYNGEE. CDR3 protein: CASSVDDGTALSGANVLTF. For the CDR3, the DNA is TGTGCCAGCAGCGTAGACGACGGGACAGCACTCTCTGGGGCCAACGTCCTGACTTTC.

This clone was found once. J is TRBJ2-7 and V is TRBV28; 8 bases agree with TRBD1. V shed 5 bases and J 3 bases; nucleotides not matched to a gene: 12. The CDR3 runs 16 residues. Per the germline V gene, CDR1 is MDHEN and CDR2 is SYDVKM. CDR3 DNA: TGTGCCAGCAGTCCAGGACAGGGCACGTCAATCTACGAGCAGTACTTC. This encodes CASSPGQGTSIYEQYF. The complete variable domain, with remaining parts taken from reference TRBV28 and TRBJ2-7, reads DVKVTQSSRYLVKRTGEKVFLECVQDMDHENMFWYRQDPGLGLRLIYFSYDVKMKEKGDIPEGYSVSREKKERFSLILESASTNQTSMYLCASSPGQGTSIYEQYFGPGTRLTVT.

V and J are TRBV23-1 and TRBJ2-7; maybe TRBD1 (5 bases). TRBV23-1 is sorted into the ORF group, with uncertain function. Trimming took 2 bases from V and 0 from J, leaving 11 bases between them. This CDR3 region has 15 residues. The CDR3 DNA reads TGCGCCAGCAGTCAACAGGGCCTATTCTCCTACGAGCAGTACTTC. As protein: CASSQQGLFSYEQYF.

The genes are TRBV19 and TRBJ2-2; TRBD1 is a possible D gene (6 bases). This CDR3 region has 14 residues. Trimming took off 6 bases at V and 4 bases at J, with 12 bases between the two ends. CDR1 is LNHDA, CDR2 SQIVND, per germline (reference sequence). The CDR3 DNA reads as TGTGCCAGTAGATCGGGACATACCACCGGGGAGCTGTTTTTT. It encodes CASRSGHTTGELFF. Drawing the rest from reference TRBV19 and TRBJ2-2, the complete variable domain is DGGITQSPKYLFRKEGQNVTLSCEQNLNHDAMYWYRQDPGQGLRLIYYSQIVNDFQKGDIAEGYSVSREKKESFPLTVTSAQKNPTAFYLCASRSGHTTGELFFGEGSRLTVL.

J is TRBJ1-1 and V is TRBV7-2; D is uncertain. Germline V lookup: CDR1 SGHTA, CDR2 FQGNSA. Trimming took off 7 bases at V and 5 bases at J, with 14 bases between the two ends. This CDR3 has 13 amino acids. The CDR3 DNA reads TGTGCCAGCACCCTTCAAGCGGGGACTGAAGCTTTCTTT. It yields the protein CASTLQAGTEAFF. The complete variable domain, with remaining parts taken from reference TRBV7-2 and TRBJ1-1, reads GAGVSQSPSNKVTEKGKDVELRCDPISGHTALYWYRQSLGQGLEFLIYFQGNSAPDKSGLPSDRFSAERTGGSVSTLTIQRTQQEDSAVYLCASTLQAGTEAFFGQGTRLTVV.

The rearrangement uses TRBV5-1 and TRBJ2-7; 12 bases line up with TRBD1. The trim removed 1 base at V and 7 bases at J, leaving 9 bases unmatched. Germline CDR1 reads SGHRS; CDR2 reads YFSETQ. The CDR3 extends over 16 amino acids. DNA for the CDR3: TGCGCCAGCAGCTTGAGGGACAGGGGGCTGCTACGGGAGCAGTACTTC. Translation gives CASSLRDRGLLREQYF.

The rearrangement uses TRBV7-6 and TRBJ2-7; D unresolved. Germline loops: CDR1 SGHVS, CDR2 FNYEAQ. V dropped 2 bases and J dropped 0 bases, with 11 bases sitting between them. CDR3 length: 15 residues. This CDR3 reads CASSLTPVSSYEQYF. In DNA form, the CDR3 reads TGTGCCAGCAGCTTAACCCCGGTGAGCTCCTACGAGCAGTACTTC.

The CDR3 DNA reads TGTGCCAGCTCCCAGGGGCCCCGACAGGGGGCCTCGCTCTCTGGAAACACCATATATTTT. Translating it yields CASSQGPRQGASLSGNTIYF. The chain couples TRBV7-6 to TRBJ1-3, with 10 bases fitting TRBD1. The CDR3 has 20 residues. Germline V gene sequence: CDR1 SGHVS, CDR2 FNYEAQ. The V gene end was trimmed by 8 bases and the J gene end by 0 bases; junction bases not matched to a gene: 19.

V usage is TRBV5-1 and J usage is TRBJ2-1; D uncertain. V dropped 4 bases and J dropped 3 bases, with 14 bases sitting between them. Looked up from germline, CDR1 is SGHRS and CDR2 is YFSETQ. The CDR3 contains 15 residues. The CDR3 spells CASSPQILGYNEQFF. CDR3 bases: TGCGCCAGCAGCCCGCAGATCCTAGGCTACAATGAGCAGTTCTTC. The whole variable domain, remainder taken from reference TRBV5-1 and TRBJ2-1, is KAGVTQTPRYLIKTRGQQVTLSCSPISGHRSVSWYQQTPGQGLQFLFEYFSETQRNKGNFPGRFSGRQFSNSRSEMNVSTLELGDSALYLCASSPQILGYNEQFFGPGTRLTVL.

This clone showed up just once. V usage is TRBV3-1 (or the pseudogene TRBV3-2) and J usage is TRBJ2-6, with D uncertain. Trimming took 0 bases from V and 0 from J, leaving 12 bases between them. Germline V CDR1 and CDR2: LGHDT, YNNKEL (reference sequence). The CDR3 length is 18 residues. The CDR3: CASSQEAGQLSGANVLTF. Written as DNA, the CDR3 is TGTGCCAGCAGCCAAGAGGCAGGTCAACTCTCTGGGGCCAACGTCCTGACTTTC.

This sequence joins TRBV5-4 and TRBJ2-3; D gene uncertain. The CDR3 length is 13 residues. Germline CDR1 reads SGHNT; CDR2 reads YYREEE (reference sequence). The ends were cut back, 3 bases at V and 4 bases at J, with 9 bases in the middle. The DNA for the CDR3 is TGTGCCAGCAGCTATAGCCCGTCAGATACGCAGTATTTT. Protein product: CASSYSPSDTQYF.

V and J are TRBV4-1 and TRBJ2-1, with D perhaps TRBD2 (6 bases). The CDR3 length is 17 residues. From germline, CDR1 is MGHRA and CDR2 YSYEKL. Trimming stripped 1 base from V and 1 base from J, with 14 bases between. CDR3 in DNA: TGCGCCAGCAGCCAAGTAGTGGCGGGGTTGTCCTACAATGAGCAGTTCTTC. It is translated as CASSQVVAGLSYNEQFF.

The chain is built from TRBV7-9 and TRBJ1-2, with D uncertain. CDR1 SEHNR and CDR2 FQNEAQ come from the germline V gene (reference sequence). V lost 5 bases and J 0 bases, leaving 16 bases between the germline ends. This CDR3 comprises 16 residues. The CDR3 DNA follows: TGTGCCAGCAGCCGTATTGGGCGGGAAGCTAACTATGGCTACACCTTC. It specifies CASSRIGREANYGYTF.

The chain couples TRBV30 to TRBJ1-4; perhaps TRBD1 as D (6 bases). Germline assignment: CDR1 GTSNPN and CDR2 SVGIG (reference sequence). The CDR3 has 14 residues. The V end was cut by 4 bases, the J end by 8 bases, with 17 bases between. CDR3 loop: CAWKADSASEKLFF. The CDR3 DNA reads as TGTGCCTGGAAAGCGGACAGCGCCTCGGAAAAACTGTTTTTT. Filled out from reference TRBV30 and TRBJ1-4, the complete variable domain reads SQTIHQWPATLVQPVGSPLSLECTVEGTSNPNLYWYRQAAGRGLQLLFYSVGIGQISSEVPQNLSASRPQDRQFILSSKKLLLSDSGFYLCAWKADSASEKLFFGSGTQLSVL.

This chain uses TRBV6-6 with TRBJ2-7; possible D gene TRBD1, 6 bases. The length of the CDR3 is 13 residues. CDR1 is MNHNY and CDR2 is SVGAGI in the germline V gene (reference sequence). V was trimmed by 6 bases and J by 2 bases, leaving 11 bases between them. The CDR3 reads CASRQGQPYEQYF. The CDR3 DNA follows: TGTGCCAGCAGGCAAGGACAGCCCTACGAGCAGTACTTC.

V is TRBV6-5 and J is TRBJ1-3; D is undetermined. Per germline, CDR1 MNHEY and CDR2 SVGAGI. Trimming pared 0 bases from V and 0 bases from J, leaving 9 bases between. The CDR3 is 16 residues long. The CDR3 DNA sequence: TGTGCCAGCAGTTACTCGCAAGGGAGCTCTGGAAACACCATATATTTT. The encoded protein is CASSYSQGSSGNTIYF.

This clone appeared many times. As DNA, the CDR3 is TGTGCCAGCAGACCAACTAGCGGGGGGGCACATGAGCAGTTCTTC. It specifies CASRPTSGGAHEQFF. This chain links TRBV7-2 with TRBJ2-1; TRBD2 agrees at 13 bases. With V trimmed by 6 bases and J by 8 bases, 7 bases remained unmatched. The V gene's germline CDR1 is SGHTA and CDR2 FQGNSA. The CDR3 is 15 residues long.

The chain couples TRBV3-1 (or the pseudogene TRBV3-2) to TRBJ2-2, with D tentatively TRBD2 (5 bases). V was shortened by 0 bases and J by 5 bases, with 10 bases between the two germline ends. The germline V gene has CDR1 LGHDT and CDR2 YNNKEL (reference sequence). CDR3 length: 15 amino acids. The CDR3: CASSQEGRGTGELFF. The CDR3 DNA reads as TGTGCCAGCAGCCAAGAAGGGCGCGGGACCGGGGAGCTGTTTTTT.

V usage is TRBV7-7 and J usage is TRBJ1-4, with TRBD1 matching 8 bases. Losses at the gene ends were 5 bases for V and 8 bases for J; bases not matched to a gene: 13. The length of the CDR3 is 16 residues. The germline CDR1 and CDR2 sequences are SSHAT and FNYEAQ (reference sequence). The CDR3 is CASSPREDRAREKLFF. The DNA for the CDR3 is TGTGCCAGCAGCCCCCGGGAGGACAGGGCGAGAGAAAAACTGTTTTTT.

This chain joins TRBV28 and TRBJ1-5, with a weak D call TRBD1 (5 bases). The CDR3 extends over 15 amino acids. In germline, CDR1 is MDHEN, CDR2 SYDVKM. Trimming removed 4 bases from V and 0 bases from J, with 10 bases in between. The CDR3 sequence is CASSWDLNSNQPQHF. As DNA, the CDR3 is TGTGCCAGCAGTTGGGACTTGAATAGCAATCAGCCCCAGCATTTT.

The chain combines TRBV5-1 with TRBJ1-2, with D hard to call. CDR3 length equals 15 residues. V was pared by 1 base and J by 4 bases, with 14 bases between. Germline CDR1 and CDR2: SGHRS and YFSETQ. CDR3 bases: TGCGCCAGCAGCTTGACCGACACTGCCATCTATGGCTACACCTTC. It is translated as CASSLTDTAIYGYTF.

The V and J genes are TRBV2 and TRBJ2-1; D gene uncertain. CDR1 is SNHLY, CDR2 FYNNEI, per germline. The CDR3 covers 11 residues. Deletions cut 8 bases from V and 9 bases from J, with 11 bases between. CDR3 nucleotides: TGTGCCAGCCTGGAAGGAGCTGAGCAGTTCTTC. Translating gives CASLEGAEQFF.

The V call is TRBV12-2, the J call TRBJ2-5; the table's D call, TRBD2, was not checked against the DNA. TRBV12-2 is a pseudogene. The CDR3 is 17 amino acids. CDR3 nucleotides: TGTGCAAGTCGCTCCCCCGGGAGCGGACCCATACAAGAGACCCAGTACTTC. Translated, it gives CASRSPGSGPIQETQYF.

This chain connects TRBV7-9 to TRBJ2-7; 7 positions match TRBD1. The CDR3 is 15 residues long. V trimming: 1 base; J trimming: 5 bases; junction bases outside the gene matches: 8. The germline V gene encodes CDR1 SEHNR and CDR2 FQNEAQ (reference sequence). The CDR3 DNA sequence: TGTGCCAGCAGCTTAGAGGCAGGGGGTCTCCACGAGCAGTACTTC. It encodes CASSLEAGGLHEQYF.

V is TRBV7-2 and J is TRBJ2-5; maybe TRBD1 (5 bases). Germline V gene data show CDR1 as SGHTA and CDR2 as FQGNSA. The CDR3 extends over 14 amino acids. Trimming pared 1 base from V and 6 bases from J, leaving 12 bases between. CDR3 nucleotide sequence: TGTGCCAGCAGCTTAGACCGCCAGGGCAAGACCCAGTACTTC. Encoded protein: CASSLDRQGKTQYF. The full variable domain, completed using reference TRBV7-2 and TRBJ2-5, is GAGVSQSPSNKVTEKGKDVELRCDPISGHTALYWYRQSLGQGLEFLIYFQGNSAPDKSGLPSDRFSAERTGGSVSTLTIQRTQQEDSAVYLCASSLDRQGKTQYFGPGTRLLVL.

This clone is a singleton in its sample. The V call is TRBV7-2, the J call TRBJ1-5; D is undetermined. Per the germline V gene, CDR1 is SGHTA and CDR2 is FQGNSA. Trimming stripped 1 base from V and 4 bases from J, with 5 bases between. This CDR3 is 13 amino acids long. Here the CDR3 reads CASSLDWNQPQHF. The CDR3 DNA reads as TGTGCCAGCAGCTTAGACTGGAATCAGCCCCAGCATTTT. Combining the CDR3 with reference TRBV7-2 and TRBJ1-5 gives the whole variable domain GAGVSQSPSNKVTEKGKDVELRCDPISGHTALYWYRQSLGQGLEFLIYFQGNSAPDKSGLPSDRFSAERTGGSVSTLTIQRTQQEDSAVYLCASSLDWNQPQHFGDGTRLSIL.

This clone was seen only a few times. The chain carries TRBV5-6 and TRBJ2-2, with D uncertain. V was trimmed by 1 base and J by 1 base, leaving 11 bases between them. Germline values: CDR1 SGHDT, CDR2 YYEEEE. The CDR3 length is 16 residues. CDR3 sequence: CASSLLFRRNTGELFF. In DNA form, the CDR3 reads TGTGCCAGCAGCTTGCTTTTCCGCAGGAACACCGGGGAGCTGTTTTTT.

The chain employs TRBV6-4 and TRBJ1-5; 9 nucleotides line up with TRBD1. Germline trimming cut 7 bases from V and 4 bases from J; bases unmatched to any gene: 8. This CDR3 spans 15 amino acids. Germline lookup yields CDR1 MRHNA and CDR2 SNTAGT. The CDR3 reads CASIARDRENQPQHF. As DNA, the CDR3 is TGTGCCAGCATAGCTCGGGACAGGGAGAATCAGCCCCAGCATTTT.

CDR3 coding DNA: TGCGCCAGCAGCGTGGACACGTACAATGAGCAGTTCTTC. It yields the protein CASSVDTYNEQFF. V usage is TRBV5-1 and J usage is TRBJ2-1; TRBD1 might be the D (5 bases). The V end was cut by 4 bases, the J end by 4 bases, with 9 bases between. The CDR3 is 13 residues long. Per germline, CDR1 SGHRS and CDR2 YFSETQ.

The chain recombines TRBV4-1 with TRBJ1-4; D might be TRBD1 (6 bases). The CDR3 consists of 14 residues. V lost 3 bases and J 5 bases, leaving 10 bases between the germline ends. Germline CDR1 reads MGHRA; CDR2 reads YSYEKL. The CDR3 coding sequence is TGCGCCAGCAGCCAGGACAGTTTAAATGAAAAACTGTTTTTT. It specifies CASSQDSLNEKLFF.